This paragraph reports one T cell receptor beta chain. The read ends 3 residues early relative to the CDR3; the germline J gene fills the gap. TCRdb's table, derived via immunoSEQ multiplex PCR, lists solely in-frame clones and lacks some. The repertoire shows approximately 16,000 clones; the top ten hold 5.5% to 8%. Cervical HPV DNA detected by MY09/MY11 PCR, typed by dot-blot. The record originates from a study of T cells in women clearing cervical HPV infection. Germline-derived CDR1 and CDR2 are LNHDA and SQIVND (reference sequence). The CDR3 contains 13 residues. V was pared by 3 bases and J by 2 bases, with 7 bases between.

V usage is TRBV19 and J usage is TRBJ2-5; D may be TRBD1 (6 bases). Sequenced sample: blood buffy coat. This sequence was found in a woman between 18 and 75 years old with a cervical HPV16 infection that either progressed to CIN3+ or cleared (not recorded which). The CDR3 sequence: CASSIGQQETQYF. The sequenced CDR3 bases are TGTGCCAGTAGTATCGGACAGCAAGAGACC.